Listed here are 27 T cell receptor beta chains from one sample, sequenced in a study of shared clonotypes between healthy human individuals. The assay was immunoSEQ multiplex PCR, and TCRdb's table has in-frame clones only and misses some. The table shows roughly 500,000 clones, with 60% to 85% occurring only once. The sequenced sample was PBMCs. The receptors come from a woman aged 40 to 49 in good health. Some clones in this sample may be carry-over from other donors' samples.

This clone was recorded only once. This chain connects TRBV10-1 to TRBJ2-6; D is unclear. The CDR3 runs to 14 residues. The ends were cut back, 4 bases at V and 0 bases at J, with 4 bases in the middle. Germline CDR1 reads WNHNN; CDR2 reads SYGVQD (reference sequence). The CDR3 coding sequence is TGCGCCAGCAGTGGGGGCTCTGGGGCCAACGTCCTGACTTTC. Protein product: CASSGGSGANVLTF.

This clone was found a few times. V is TRBV7-2 and J is TRBJ1-1; D possibly corresponds to TRBD1 (5 bases). This CDR3 is 15 amino acids long. V was clipped by 5 bases and J by 0 bases, with 13 bases between them. The germline gives CDR1 SGHTA, CDR2 FQGNSA. This CDR3 is CASSVVEGMNTEAFF. As DNA, the CDR3 is TGTGCCAGCAGCGTAGTGGAGGGGATGAACACTGAAGCTTTCTTT.

J is TRBJ2-7 and V is TRBV7-9; D is tentatively TRBD1 or TRBD2 (5 bases each). CDR3 length: 15 amino acids. V shed 5 bases and J shed 4 bases, with 18 bases lying between them. Per germline, CDR1 SEHNR and CDR2 FQNEAQ (reference sequence). The chain's CDR3 is CASSPGPHGSYEQYF. CDR3 bases: TGTGCCAGCAGCCCGGGACCCCACGGTTCTTACGAGCAGTACTTC. Combining the CDR3 with reference TRBV7-9 and TRBJ2-7 gives the whole variable domain DTGVSQNPRHKITKRGQNVTFRCDPISEHNRLYWYRQTLGQGPEFLTYFQNEAQLEKSRLLSDRFSAERPKGSFSTLEIQRTEQGDSAMYLCASSPGPHGSYEQYFGPGTRLTVT.

V gene TRBV28 combines with J gene TRBJ2-7; D gene ambiguous. The CDR3 spans 12 residues. V gave up 5 bases and J gave up 3 bases, with 8 bases separating them. The germline gives CDR1 MDHEN, CDR2 SYDVKM. For the CDR3, the DNA is TGTGCCAGCAGTCTGAAGTACTACGAGCAGTACTTC. This codes for CASSLKYYEQYF.

This clone appeared a single time. The CDR3 sequence is CASTLTGSYEQYF. DNA for the CDR3: TGTGCCAGCACCCTTACAGGGTCCTACGAGCAGTACTTC. The chain combines TRBV28 with TRBJ2-7; TRBD1 is a possible D gene (6 bases). This CDR3 region has 13 residues. The germline V gene encodes CDR1 MDHEN and CDR2 SYDVKM. V was cut by 7 bases and J by 1 base, with 11 bases left in between.

The chain has TRBV11-2 and TRBJ1-2, with 7 positions matching TRBD1. The germline V gene has CDR1 SGHAT and CDR2 FQNNGV. CDR3 length: 14 amino acids. Trimming removed 5 bases from V and 5 bases from J; junction bases left unmatched: 8. CDR3 in amino acids: CASSPQGTEYGYTF. The DNA of the CDR3 is TGTGCCAGCAGCCCACAGGGGACAGAGTATGGCTACACCTTC. Full variable domain (remainder filled in from reference TRBV11-2 and TRBJ1-2): EAGVAQSPRYKIIEKRQSVAFWCNPISGHATLYWYQQILGQGPKLLIQFQNNGVVDDSQLPKDRFSAERLKGVDSTLKIQPAKLEDSAVYLCASSPQGTEYGYTFGSGTRLTVV.

This clone was observed a few times. The chain uses TRBV18 and TRBJ2-7; weak D call: TRBD1 (5 bases). The CDR3 spans 13 residues. CDR1 and CDR2 (germline): KGHSH, LQKENI. V lost 6 bases and J 6 bases, leaving 15 bases between the germline ends. This CDR3 reads CASSPDRPSEQYF. In nucleotides, the CDR3 is TGTGCCAGCTCGCCCGACAGACCTAGCGAGCAGTACTTC.

The chain recombines TRBV12-5 with TRBJ1-1; 8 nucleotides align to TRBD1. This CDR3 spans 14 amino acids. V was clipped by 6 bases and J by 4 bases; unmatched bases: 7. Germline loops: CDR1 LGHNT, CDR2 FRNRAP. The CDR3 region is CASGKQTGGTEAFF. For the CDR3, the DNA is TGTGCTAGTGGCAAACAAACAGGGGGCACTGAAGCTTTCTTT. The full variable domain, rest sourced from reference TRBV12-5 and TRBJ1-1, is DARVTQTPRHKVTEMGQEVTMRCQPILGHNTVFWYRQTMMQGLELLAYFRNRAPLDDSGMPKDRFSAEMPDATLATLKIQPSEPRDSAVYFCASGKQTGGTEAFFGQGTRLTVV.

The V gene is TRBV15, the J gene TRBJ2-2, with D possibly being TRBD1 (6 bases). The CDR3 loop spans 14 amino acids. The V end lost 3 bases, the J end lost 5 bases, and 10 bases lay between the germline ends. From germline, CDR1 is LNHNV and CDR2 YYDKDF (reference sequence). In DNA form, the CDR3 reads TGTGCCACCAGCAGGCCCACAGGGACCGGGGAGCTGTTTTTT. Translation: CATSRPTGTGELFF.

The rearrangement joins TRBV18 to TRBJ2-6; D tentatively fits TRBD1 or TRBD2 (5 bases each). In germline, CDR1 is KGHSH, CDR2 LQKENI. This CDR3 region has 17 residues. V was trimmed by 2 bases and J by 0 bases, leaving 11 bases between them. As DNA, the CDR3 is TGTGCCAGCTCACCAACGGGACCCGGCTCTGGGGCCAACGTCCTGACTTTC. As protein: CASSPTGPGSGANVLTF.

The V and J genes are TRBV6-4 and TRBJ2-7, with 12 bases fitting TRBD2. Trimming removed 5 bases from V and 1 base from J; junction bases left unmatched: 3. CDR3 length: 15 residues. Germline V lookup: CDR1 MRHNA, CDR2 SNTAGT. The CDR3 nucleotides are TGTGCCAGCAGTTTTGGGACTAGCGGGTCCTACGAGCAGTACTTC. Residues: CASSFGTSGSYEQYF.

This clone turned up a few times. The V call is TRBV4-2, the J call TRBJ2-5; TRBD2 matches 7 bases. Unmatched junction bases numbered 7, after V lost 1 base and J lost 5 bases. The CDR3 has 15 residues. CDR1 and CDR2 (germline): LGHNA, YNFKEQ. The CDR3 DNA follows: TGTGCCAGCAGCCAAGCGGAAGGAGCGGGGGAGACCCAGTACTTC. Protein product: CASSQAEGAGETQYF.

CDR3 nucleotide sequence: TGTGCCATCAGTGAGGGACAGCTCTACGAGCAGTACTTC. Translation: CAISEGQLYEQYF. The V call is TRBV10-3, the J call TRBJ2-7, with D tentatively TRBD1 (6 bases). Looked up from germline, CDR1 is ENHRY and CDR2 is SYGVKD. The CDR3 consists of 13 residues. The germline V and J ends were trimmed by 2 bases and 3 bases, with 8 bases remaining between them.

There are a few counts of this clone. The rearrangement uses TRBV29-1 and TRBJ2-5; tentative D call: TRBD1 (6 bases). Trimming took off 6 bases at V and 5 bases at J, with 19 bases between the two ends. This CDR3 region has 14 residues. Per germline, CDR1 SQVTM and CDR2 ANQGSEA. This CDR3 is CSVQRGSGAETQYF. In nucleotides, the CDR3 is TGCAGCGTCCAGAGGGGATCAGGGGCCGAGACCCAGTACTTC.

A single count supports this clone. V is TRBV27 and J is TRBJ2-2; 14 bases are shared with TRBD2. J was trimmed by 0 bases and V by 6 bases; bases with no gene match: 9. CDR1 and CDR2 from the germline V gene are MNHEY and SMNVEV (reference sequence). The CDR3 runs 19 residues. The DNA of the CDR3 is TGTGCCAGCAGGGGGACTAGCGGGAGACCTACCACGAACACCGGGGAGCTGTTTTTT. Protein product: CASRGTSGRPTTNTGELFF.

The chain is built from TRBV27 and TRBJ2-1; D might be TRBD1 or TRBD2, each matching 5 bases. The CDR3 loop spans 16 amino acids. In germline, CDR1 is MNHEY, CDR2 SMNVEV (reference sequence). Trimming cost V 3 bases and J 4 bases, with 16 bases left between them. The CDR3 loop is CASSFSPGRKYNEQFF. The CDR3 DNA sequence: TGTGCCAGCAGTTTTTCACCGGGACGAAAATACAATGAGCAGTTCTTC.

The V call is TRBV5-1, the J call TRBJ2-7; possibly TRBD1 for D (6 bases). V shed 0 bases and J shed 0 bases, with 7 bases lying between them. CDR1 is SGHRS, CDR2 YFSETQ, per germline. This CDR3 spans 14 amino acids. The CDR3 sequence is CASSLGQVSYEQYF. The CDR3, as DNA: TGCGCCAGCAGCTTGGGACAGGTCTCCTACGAGCAGTACTTC.

This chain uses TRBV30 with TRBJ2-7; no reliable D call. V shed 2 bases and J shed 2 bases, with 10 bases lying between them. The germline CDR1 and CDR2 sequences are GTSNPN and SVGIG (reference sequence). The CDR3 length is 13 residues. CDR3 amino acids: CAWSSLPPYEQYF. The CDR3 DNA reads as TGTGCCTGGAGTTCTCTCCCCCCCTACGAGCAGTACTTC.

The chain recombines TRBV5-1 with TRBJ1-6; the match to TRBD1 covers 10 bases. J lost 10 bases, V lost 4 bases, and 8 bases had no gene match. Germline CDR1 and CDR2: SGHRS and YFSETQ. The CDR3 extends over 15 amino acids. This chain's CDR3 is CASSRGTGARSPLHF. In DNA, the CDR3 is TGCGCCAGCAGCCGCGGGACAGGGGCTAGGTCACCCCTCCACTTT.

This clone was seen only once. This chain connects TRBV2 to TRBJ1-1; D unresolved. The CDR3 contains 14 residues. Germline-derived CDR1 and CDR2 are SNHLY and FYNNEI. V was trimmed by 4 bases and J by 3 bases, leaving 12 bases between them. This chain's CDR3 is CASSVLSAYTEAFF. DNA of the CDR3: TGTGCCAGCAGTGTCCTATCGGCTTACACTGAAGCTTTCTTT.

This sequence joins TRBV9 and TRBJ2-2; D might be TRBD1 (6 bases). Germline V gives CDR1 SGDLS, CDR2 YYNGEE. The V end lost 2 bases, the J end lost 6 bases, and 17 bases lay between the germline ends. The CDR3 runs to 16 residues. CDR3 sequence reads: CASSVDPSGQSGELFF. In nucleotides, the CDR3 is TGTGCCAGCAGCGTGGACCCCTCCGGACAGTCCGGGGAGCTGTTTTTT.

The rearrangement uses TRBV19 and TRBJ1-3; D unclear. Between the trimmed V and J ends, which lost 3 bases and 0 bases, there was a span of 6 bases. From germline, CDR1 is LNHDA and CDR2 SQIVND (reference sequence). The CDR3 covers 14 residues. CDR3 in amino acids: CASSIDNSGNTIYF. In nucleotides, the CDR3 is TGTGCCAGTAGTATTGACAACTCTGGAAACACCATATATTTT.

The rearrangement links TRBV25-1 to TRBJ2-7, with D perhaps TRBD1 (6 bases). V was trimmed by 4 bases and J by 7 bases, leaving 20 bases between them. The CDR3 extends over 15 amino acids. Per germline, CDR1 MGHDK and CDR2 SYGVNS. CDR3 nucleotides: TGTGCCAGCAGTGGTAGTCCCAGCAGGGGCCAAGAGCAGTACTTC. It translates to CASSGSPSRGQEQYF.

This clone has more than one count but fewer than ten. A read error is likely here: a far larger clone is one base away. The rearrangement uses TRBV6-5 and TRBJ2-7, with 12 positions matching TRBD2. The V gene end was trimmed by 6 bases and the J gene end by 6 bases; junction bases not matched to a gene: 0. CDR1 is MNHEY, CDR2 SVGAGI, per germline. This CDR3 has 12 amino acids. The CDR3 bases are TGTGCCAGCAGGGGACTAGCGGGCGAGCAGTACTTC. It is translated as CASRGLAGEQYF.

There are a few counts of this clone. The chain employs TRBV5-1 and TRBJ2-2; 9 bases match TRBD1. The CDR3 spans 17 residues. With 2 bases clipped from V and 5 bases from J, the junction kept 10 bases outside the gene matches. The germline CDR1 and CDR2 sequences are SGHRS and YFSETQ. The DNA for the CDR3 is TGCGCCAGCAGCTTAGCCCCGACAGGGGGAGGGACCGGGGAGCTGTTTTTT. The encoded protein is CASSLAPTGGGTGELFF.

The chain uses TRBV30 and TRBJ1-4, with D possibly matching TRBD1 (5 bases). With 1 base removed from V and 4 bases from J, the gap between germline ends came to 13 bases. The CDR3 length is 15 residues. Germline V CDR1 and CDR2: GTSNPN, SVGIG (reference sequence). In DNA, the CDR3 is TGTGCCTGGAGTGGAGCACGGGGGAATAATGAAAAACTGTTTTTT. Translated: CAWSGARGNNEKLFF.

The chain combines TRBV6-5 with TRBJ2-2; the match to TRBD2 covers 11 bases. CDR1 is MNHEY and CDR2 is SVGAGI in the germline V gene. V was pared by 4 bases and J by 7 bases, with 8 bases of the junction left unmatched. The CDR3 has 16 residues. CDR3: CASSLTSGSSYGELFF. The CDR3 DNA sequence: TGTGCCAGCAGTTTAACTAGCGGGAGTAGCTACGGGGAGCTGTTTTTT.